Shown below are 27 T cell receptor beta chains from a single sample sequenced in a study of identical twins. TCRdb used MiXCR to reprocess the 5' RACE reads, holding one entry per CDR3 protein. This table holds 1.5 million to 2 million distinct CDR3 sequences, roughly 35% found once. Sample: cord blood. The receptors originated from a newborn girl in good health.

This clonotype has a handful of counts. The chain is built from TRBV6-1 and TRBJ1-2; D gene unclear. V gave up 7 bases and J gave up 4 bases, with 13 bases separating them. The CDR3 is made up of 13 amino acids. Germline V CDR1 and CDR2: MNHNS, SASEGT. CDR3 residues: CASTPGGVYGYTF. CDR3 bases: TGTGCCAGCACCCCGGGCGGGGTCTATGGCTACACCTTC.

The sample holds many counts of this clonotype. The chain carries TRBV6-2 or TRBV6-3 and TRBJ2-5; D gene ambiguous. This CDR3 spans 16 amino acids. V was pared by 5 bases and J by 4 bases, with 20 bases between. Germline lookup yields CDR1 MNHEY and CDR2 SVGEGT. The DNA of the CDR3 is TGTGCCAGCAGTACGGAACACAGATCCTACCGAGAGACCCAGTACTTC. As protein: CASSTEHRSYRETQYF.

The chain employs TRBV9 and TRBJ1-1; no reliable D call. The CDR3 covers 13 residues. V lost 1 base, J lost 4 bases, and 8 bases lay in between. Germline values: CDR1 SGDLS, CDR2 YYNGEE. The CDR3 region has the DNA TGTGCCAGCAGCGTACGGCGGGGCACTGAAGCTTTCTTT. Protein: CASSVRRGTEAFF. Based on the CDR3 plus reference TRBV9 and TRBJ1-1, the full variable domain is DSGVTQTPKHLITATGQRVTLRCSPRSGDLSVYWYQQSLDQGLQFLIQYYNGEERAKGNILERFSAQQFPDLHSELNLSSLELGDSALYFCASSVRRGTEAFFGQGTRLTVV.

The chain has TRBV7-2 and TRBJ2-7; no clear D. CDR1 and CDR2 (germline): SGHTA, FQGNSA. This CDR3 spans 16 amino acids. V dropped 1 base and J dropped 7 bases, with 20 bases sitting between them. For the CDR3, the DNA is TGTGCCAGCAGCTTAGTGCCCGGCCTAAGGGCCCATGAGCAGTACTTC. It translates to CASSLVPGLRAHEQYF.

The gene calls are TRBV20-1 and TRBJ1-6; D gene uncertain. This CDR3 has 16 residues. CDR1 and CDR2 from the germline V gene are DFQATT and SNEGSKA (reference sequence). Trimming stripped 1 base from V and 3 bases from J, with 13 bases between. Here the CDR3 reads CSARAYPSFYNSPLHF. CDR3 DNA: TGCAGTGCTAGAGCCTACCCGAGCTTCTATAATTCACCCCTCCACTTT.

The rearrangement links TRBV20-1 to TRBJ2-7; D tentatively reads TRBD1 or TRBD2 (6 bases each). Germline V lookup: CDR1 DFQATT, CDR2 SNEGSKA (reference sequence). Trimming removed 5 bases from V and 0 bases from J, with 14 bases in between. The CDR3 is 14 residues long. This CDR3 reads CSAPRGAFSYEQYF. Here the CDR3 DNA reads TGCAGTGCTCCTAGGGGGGCTTTCTCCTACGAGCAGTACTTC.

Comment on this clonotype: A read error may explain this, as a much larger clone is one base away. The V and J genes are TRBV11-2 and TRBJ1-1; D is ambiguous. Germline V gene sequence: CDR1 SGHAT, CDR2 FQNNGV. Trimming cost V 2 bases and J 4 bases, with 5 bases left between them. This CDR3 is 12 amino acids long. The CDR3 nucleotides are TGTGCCAGCAGCTTAATGAGCACTGAAGCTTTCTTT. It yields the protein CASSLMSTEAFF.

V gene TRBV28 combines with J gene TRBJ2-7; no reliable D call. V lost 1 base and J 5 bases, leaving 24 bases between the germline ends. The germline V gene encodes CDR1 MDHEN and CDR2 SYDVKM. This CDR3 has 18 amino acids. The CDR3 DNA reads TGTGCCAGCAGTTTATTCATTATCTCTATCGGCGTAGGACACGAGCAGTACTTC. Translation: CASSLFIISIGVGHEQYF.

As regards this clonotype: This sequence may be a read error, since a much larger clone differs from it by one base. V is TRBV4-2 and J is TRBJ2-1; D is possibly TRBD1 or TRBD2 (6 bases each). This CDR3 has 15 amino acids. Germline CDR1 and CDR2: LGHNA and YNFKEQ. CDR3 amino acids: CANSQGGPTYNEQFF. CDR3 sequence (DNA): TGTGCCAACAGCCAAGGGGGGCCCACCTACAATGAGCAGTTCTTC.

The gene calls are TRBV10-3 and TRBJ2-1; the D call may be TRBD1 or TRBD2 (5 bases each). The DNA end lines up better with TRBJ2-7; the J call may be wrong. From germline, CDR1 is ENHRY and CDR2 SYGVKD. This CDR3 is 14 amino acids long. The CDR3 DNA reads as TGTGCCATCCGGCGGCAGGGTTGGGGGAATGAGCAGTACTTC. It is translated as CAIRRQGWGNEQYF.

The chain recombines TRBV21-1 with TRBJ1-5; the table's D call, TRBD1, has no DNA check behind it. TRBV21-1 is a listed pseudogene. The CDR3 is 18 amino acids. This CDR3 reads CASSKPYREIGSNQPQHF. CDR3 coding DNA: TGTGCCAGCAGCAAACCTTACAGGGAGATCGGCAGCAATCAGCCCCAGCATTTT.

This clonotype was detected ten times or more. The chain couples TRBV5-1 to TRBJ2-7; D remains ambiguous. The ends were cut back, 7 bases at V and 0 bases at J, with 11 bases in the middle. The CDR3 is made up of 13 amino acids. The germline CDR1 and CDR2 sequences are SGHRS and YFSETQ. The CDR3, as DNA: TGCGCCAGCGGGAAAGGCAGCTCCTACGAGCAGTACTTC. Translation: CASGKGSSYEQYF.

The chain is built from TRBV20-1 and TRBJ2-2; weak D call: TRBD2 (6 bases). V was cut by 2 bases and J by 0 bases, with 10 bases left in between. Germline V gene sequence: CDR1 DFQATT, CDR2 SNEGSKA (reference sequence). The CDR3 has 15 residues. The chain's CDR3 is CSARRLATNTGELFF. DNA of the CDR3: TGCAGTGCTAGAAGGCTAGCGACGAACACCGGGGAGCTGTTTTTT.

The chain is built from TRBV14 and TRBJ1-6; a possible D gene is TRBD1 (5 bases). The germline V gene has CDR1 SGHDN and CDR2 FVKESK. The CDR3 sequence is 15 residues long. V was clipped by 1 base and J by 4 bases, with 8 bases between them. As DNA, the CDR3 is TGTGCCAGCAGCCAAGCCCAGGGTTATAATTCACCCCTCCACTTT. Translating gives CASSQAQGYNSPLHF.

CDR3 loop: CAISPLSSGGAYNEQFF. The CDR3 region has the DNA TGTGCCATCAGTCCCCTATCTAGCGGGGGCGCATACAATGAGCAGTTCTTC. This chain joins TRBV10-3 and TRBJ2-1, with 10 bases that match TRBD2. Unmatched junction bases numbered 11, after V lost 5 bases and J lost 4 bases. The CDR3 is 17 amino acids. The germline CDR1 and CDR2 sequences are ENHRY and SYGVKD.

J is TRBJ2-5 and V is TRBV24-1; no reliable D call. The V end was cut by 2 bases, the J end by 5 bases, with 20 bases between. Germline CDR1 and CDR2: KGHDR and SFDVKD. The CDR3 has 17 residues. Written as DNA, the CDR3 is TGTGCCACCAGTGATTCAAGGGCCCGACCTCTGGAGGAGACCCAGTACTTC. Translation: CATSDSRARPLEETQYF.

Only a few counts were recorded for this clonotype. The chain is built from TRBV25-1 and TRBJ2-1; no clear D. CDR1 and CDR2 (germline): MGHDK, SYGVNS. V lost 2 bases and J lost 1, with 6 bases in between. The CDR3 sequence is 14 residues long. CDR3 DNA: TGTGCCAGCAGTGAAACGGATTCCTACAATGAGCAGTTCTTC. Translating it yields CASSETDSYNEQFF.

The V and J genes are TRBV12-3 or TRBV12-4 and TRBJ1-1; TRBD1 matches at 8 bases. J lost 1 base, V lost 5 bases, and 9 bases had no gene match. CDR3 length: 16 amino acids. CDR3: CASSPAYRGRNTEAFF. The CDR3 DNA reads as TGTGCCAGCAGTCCAGCCTACAGGGGGAGGAACACTGAAGCTTTCTTT.

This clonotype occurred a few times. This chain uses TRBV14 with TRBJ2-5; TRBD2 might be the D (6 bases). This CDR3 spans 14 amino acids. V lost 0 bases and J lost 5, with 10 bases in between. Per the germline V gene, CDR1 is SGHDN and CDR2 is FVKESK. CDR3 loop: CASSQEKGRETQYF. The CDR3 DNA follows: TGTGCCAGCAGCCAAGAGAAAGGGAGGGAGACCCAGTACTTC.

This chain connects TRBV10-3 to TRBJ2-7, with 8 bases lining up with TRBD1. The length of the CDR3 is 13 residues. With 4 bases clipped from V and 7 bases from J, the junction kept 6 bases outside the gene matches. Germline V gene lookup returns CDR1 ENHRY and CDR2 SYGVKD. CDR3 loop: CAISGQGHNEQYF. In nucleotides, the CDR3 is TGTGCCATCAGTGGACAGGGGCACAATGAGCAGTACTTC.

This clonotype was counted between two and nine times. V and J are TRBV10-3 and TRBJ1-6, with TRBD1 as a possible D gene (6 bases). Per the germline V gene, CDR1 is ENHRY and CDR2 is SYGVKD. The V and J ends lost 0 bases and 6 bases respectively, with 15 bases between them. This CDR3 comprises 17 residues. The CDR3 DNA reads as TGTGCCATCAGTGAGTCCGTGGGGGCCATTATTAATTCACCCCTCCACTTT. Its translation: CAISESVGAIINSPLHF.

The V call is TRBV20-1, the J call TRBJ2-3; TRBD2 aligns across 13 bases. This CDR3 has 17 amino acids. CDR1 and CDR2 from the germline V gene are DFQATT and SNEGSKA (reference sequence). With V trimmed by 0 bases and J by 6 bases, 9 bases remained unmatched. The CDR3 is CSARDGWTSGRGDTQYF. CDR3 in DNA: TGCAGTGCTAGAGATGGGTGGACTAGCGGGAGAGGTGATACGCAGTATTTT.

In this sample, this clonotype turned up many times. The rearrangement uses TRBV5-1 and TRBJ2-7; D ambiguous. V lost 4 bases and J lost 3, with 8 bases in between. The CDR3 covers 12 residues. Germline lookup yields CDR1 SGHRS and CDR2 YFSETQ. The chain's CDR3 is CASSRGDYEQYF. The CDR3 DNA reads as TGCGCCAGCAGCCGCGGAGACTACGAGCAGTACTTC. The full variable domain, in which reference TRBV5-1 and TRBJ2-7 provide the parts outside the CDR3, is KAGVTQTPRYLIKTRGQQVTLSCSPISGHRSVSWYQQTPGQGLQFLFEYFSETQRNKGNFPGRFSGRQFSNSRSEMNVSTLELGDSALYLCASSRGDYEQYFGPGTRLTVT.

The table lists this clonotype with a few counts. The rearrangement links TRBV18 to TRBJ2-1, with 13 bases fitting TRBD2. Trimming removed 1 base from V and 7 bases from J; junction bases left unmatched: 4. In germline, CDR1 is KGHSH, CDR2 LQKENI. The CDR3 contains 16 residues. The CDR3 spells CASSPQRTSGSNEQFF. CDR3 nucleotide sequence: TGTGCCAGCTCACCACAGAGGACTAGCGGGAGTAATGAGCAGTTCTTC. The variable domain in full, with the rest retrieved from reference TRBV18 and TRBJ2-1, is NAGVMQNPRHLVRRRGQEARLRCSPMKGHSHVYWYRQLPEEGLKFMVYLQKENIIDESGMPKERFSAEFPKEGPSILRIQQVVRGDSAAYFCASSPQRTSGSNEQFFGPGTRLTVL.

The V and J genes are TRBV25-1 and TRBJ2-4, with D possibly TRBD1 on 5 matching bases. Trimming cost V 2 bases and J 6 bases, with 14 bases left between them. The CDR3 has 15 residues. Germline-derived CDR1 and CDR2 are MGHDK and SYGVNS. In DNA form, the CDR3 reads TGTGCCAGCAGTGAACATGGTTCAGGGCCAAACATTCAGTACTTC. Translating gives CASSEHGSGPNIQYF.

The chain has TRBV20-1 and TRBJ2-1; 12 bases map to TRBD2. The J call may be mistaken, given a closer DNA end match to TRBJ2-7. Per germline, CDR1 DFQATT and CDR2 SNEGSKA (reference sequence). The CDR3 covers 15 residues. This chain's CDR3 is CSARRLAGDYNEQYF. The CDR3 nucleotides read TGCAGTGCTAGGAGACTAGCGGGAGACTACAATGAGCAGTACTTC.

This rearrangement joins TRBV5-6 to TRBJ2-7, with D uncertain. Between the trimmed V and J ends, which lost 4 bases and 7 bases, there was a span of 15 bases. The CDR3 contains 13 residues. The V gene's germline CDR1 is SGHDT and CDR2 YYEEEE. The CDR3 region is CASSRYQHNEQYF. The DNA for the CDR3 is TGTGCCAGCAGCCGGTACCAGCACAATGAGCAGTACTTC.